This TCR beta chain was recorded in a study of early T cells in non-severe SARS-CoV-2 infection. About the research overall: Alpha and beta chains were unpaired, from unsorted whole-blood bulk RNA.

Individual cDNA molecules received unique molecular identifiers during library preparation. TCRdb processed the 5' RACE reads anew with MiXCR; each CDR3 protein has one entry. The table records about 48,000 distinct CDR3 sequences, over 7.5% of them present only once. The CDR3 is made up of 16 amino acids. V was clipped by 3 bases and J by 6 bases; unmatched bases: 8. The germline gives CDR1 SGHAT, CDR2 FQNNGV. This clonotype was seen only a few times. This clonotype was sampled from an adult who was a healthcare worker with PCR-confirmed SARS-CoV-2 infection or an uninfected control (not recorded which). V gene TRBV11-2 combines with J gene TRBJ2-2; TRBD2 matches 9 bases. Sequencing input: whole blood. CDR3 loop: CASSFDGAGGAGELFF. In DNA form, the CDR3 reads TGTGCCAGCAGCTTCGACGGAGCGGGAGGAGCCGGGGAGCTGTTTTTT.